Listed here is a single T cell receptor (beta chain). The antigen is not known. It may be a read error: a sequence one base away is much more abundant. The data derive from a study of early T cells in non-severe SARS-CoV-2 infection. Overall study results and limits: The VDJdb matching leaned toward anti-spike CD8 responses and overlooked private and CD4 specificities.

TCRdb used MiXCR to reprocess the 5' RACE reads, holding one entry per CDR3 protein. Here the sample spans about 83,000 distinct CDR3 sequences, approximately 13% being singletons. The material sequenced was whole blood. The TCR sequence derives from an adult who was a healthcare worker with PCR-confirmed SARS-CoV-2 infection or an uninfected control (not recorded which).

The CDR3 region has the DNA TGTGCCAGCAATCAATATTCAGGGTCGGTCTACGAGCAGTACTTC. Translated, it gives CASNQYSGSVYEQYF. This rearrangement joins TRBV6-5 to TRBJ2-7, with D perhaps matching TRBD1 (5 bases). Germline loops: CDR1 MNHEY, CDR2 SVGAGI. The CDR3 sequence is 15 residues long. The ends were cut back, 7 bases at V and 3 bases at J, with 19 bases in the middle.